This T cell receptor beta chain was recovered during a study of identical twins. In its sample, this clonotype was seen many times. Its antigen is still unknown. A universal primer site came from template switching; cDNA carried unique molecular identifiers. TCRdb re-called the 5' RACE reads with MiXCR, one entry per CDR3 protein. The sample contains hundreds of thousands of distinct CDR3 sequences, 8.5% to 9% of which appear only once. The V gene lost 2 bases and the J gene lost 1 base, with 23 bases spanning the gap. The CDR3 runs to 19 residues. Germline V gene data show CDR1 as MNHEY and CDR2 as SVGAGI. Points from the study as a whole: The study reached conclusions through statistical analysis that was cross-sectional, not following the same donors. Monozygotic twins shared more out-of-frame TCR alpha than recombination models predicted. Fewer insertions characterized abundant cord blood beta clonotypes, whereas memory repertoires showed none.

The data were also submitted as part of a second study, on yellow fever vaccine responses in identical twins.

The source material was PBMCs. This rearrangement joins TRBV6-5 to TRBJ1-1, with no clear D. The TCR originated in a young woman in good health. The CDR3 region is CASSYRYLRTPEQNTEAFF. The CDR3 DNA reads TGTGCCAGCAGTTACCGCTACCTTAGGACCCCTGAACAGAACACTGAAGCTTTCTTT.